Reported below is one T cell receptor (beta chain). This clone's antigen is unknown. It has no much larger one-base neighbor in the sample; base qualities were not kept. This entry is derived from a study of lymphopenia after photon versus proton radiotherapy (dated by TCRdb to 2018 to 2020). Background on the whole study: The study compared the immunological effects of photon versus proton radiation therapy in patients with gastrointestinal tumors who developed high-grade lymphopenia. The cohort included roughly 20 patients with gastrointestinal tumors who developed lymphopenia after receiving either photon or proton therapy. The goal of the study was to characterize the differences between the two radiation modalities in how they affect the immune system.

The paper as a whole reports these results and caveats: The survival association was examined only in patients who died, and the authors described better survival with proton therapy as a possibility, not as a demonstrated result. Across the cohort, a larger post-nadir drop in TCR diversity was inversely correlated with overall survival time among patients who died. Once the lymphocyte count had reached its nadir, the repertoires of photon-treated patients showed oligoclonal expansion, particularly of CD8+ Temra cells, and this expansion drove the decline in diversity. Relative stability during treatment was observed in proton-treated patients, whereas loss of naive T cells and TCR diversity and gain of effector/memory populations were observed in photon-treated patients.

Library preparation employed the immunoSEQ multiplex PCR assay. T cell repertoires were profiled by deep sequencing of rearranged TCR beta loci, alongside multiparametric flow cytometry. This is the immuneACCESS table as TCRdb keeps it, with only in-frame sequences that have V and J called. A part of the clones is gone; compared with another copy, unresolved V genes explain less than half, and the rest is unexplained. The sample yields about 17,000 clones; more than 85% were counted once. Of the sample, approximately 1.5% falls within the top ten clones. Relative to germline, V is missing 5 bases and J is missing 3 bases, with 5 bases of the junction outside any gene match. The germline V gene encodes CDR1 MNHEY and CDR2 SMNVEV (reference sequence). The CDR3 goes from the cysteine to the phenylalanine over 14 residues. CDR3 DNA only is kept here, 42 bases in frame from base 1.

This specimen consisted of peripheral blood, obtained from a patient treated with photon-based radiotherapy. The source of this sequence is a woman in her forties with cholangiocarcinoma. Here the chain combines TRBV27 and TRBJ2-7; 9 middle bases align to TRBD1. The CDR3 in this case is CASSTQGANYEQYF. The bases are TGTGCCAGCAGTACACAGGGGGCAAACTACGAGCAGTACTTC.